What follows are 10 T cell receptor beta chains derived from one specimen sequenced in a study of T cell responses to AZD1222 COVID-19 vaccine (dated by TCRdb to the early 2020s). The library was produced with the immunoSEQ multiplex PCR assay. TCRdb provides this immuneACCESS table in a form limited to in-frame rearrangements. Some clones are lacking; in checked studies, under half of them reflect an unresolved V gene, and why the rest are absent is not known. This sample is represented by approximately 97,000 clones; roughly nine tenths of them were singletons. Jointly, the top ten make up 7.5% of the sample. The time point label, as the study defines it: baseline before first vaccination. The specimen comprised peripheral blood, sampled on day 0 of AZD1222 vaccination. The receptor set was obtained from an adult in good health.

The genes are TRBV6-6 and TRBJ1-2, with 8 bases that match TRBD1. J gave up 2 bases and V 3 bases, and 5 bases lay outside the gene matches. Germline-derived CDR1 and CDR2 are MNHNY and SVGAGI (reference sequence). The CDR3 extends over 15 amino acids. The CDR3 region is CASSYPDRANYGYTF. CDR3 coding DNA: TGTGCCAGCAGTTATCCGGACAGGGCCAACTATGGCTACACCTTC.

This clone was seen just once. This chain links TRBV9 with TRBJ1-5, with D uncertain. The CDR3 length is 13 residues. Germline CDR1 reads SGDLS; CDR2 reads YYNGEE. V lost 0 bases and J lost 5, with 6 bases in between. The CDR3 region is CASSVDGDQPQHF. CDR3 DNA sequence: TGTGCCAGCAGCGTAGATGGGGATCAGCCCCAGCATTTT. The full variable domain, with the rest looked up from reference TRBV9 and TRBJ1-5, is DSGVTQTPKHLITATGQRVTLRCSPRSGDLSVYWYQQSLDQGLQFLIQYYNGEERAKGNILERFSAQQFPDLHSELNLSSLELGDSALYFCASSVDGDQPQHFGDGTRLSIL.

The genes are TRBV29-1 and TRBJ2-5; the match to TRBD1 covers 7 bases. The length of the CDR3 is 13 residues. With V trimmed by 7 bases and J by 2 bases, 7 bases remained unmatched. Germline V gene sequence: CDR1 SQVTM, CDR2 ANQGSEA. CDR3 sequence: CSGYPGQQETQYF. CDR3 bases: TGCAGCGGGTACCCGGGACAGCAAGAGACCCAGTACTTC.

This chain connects TRBV6-4 to TRBJ2-3; 10 positions agree with TRBD2. CDR1 is MRHNA, CDR2 SNTAGT, per germline. The CDR3 is 15 residues long. The ends lost 3 bases at V and 2 bases at J; junction bases unmatched: 2. CDR3 region: CASSESGGATDTQYF. The CDR3 DNA sequence: TGTGCCAGCAGTGAAAGCGGGGGGGCCACAGATACGCAGTATTTT.

The J gene is TRBJ1-4, the V gene TRBV18, with 7 bases that match TRBD1. The CDR3 has 14 amino acids. Germline CDR1 is KGHSH and CDR2 is LQKENI. Trimming took 3 bases from V and 7 from J; bases not matched to a gene: 5. The CDR3 here is CASSPLTGSEKLFF. The DNA of the CDR3 is TGTGCCAGCTCACCTCTGACAGGGAGTGAAAAACTGTTTTTT.

The chain employs TRBV7-3 and TRBJ2-2; TRBD2 matches 8 bases. V lost 1 base and J lost 4; bases outside the gene matches: 5. The CDR3 runs 16 residues. In germline, CDR1 is SGHTA, CDR2 FQGTGA. In nucleotides, the CDR3 is TGTGCCAGCAGCTTAATGGGTCTAGCGGGCACCGGGGAGCTGTTTTTT. Translated: CASSLMGLAGTGELFF.

The CDR3 loop reads CASSGQGGGPGETQYF. The CDR3 nucleotides read TGTGCCAGTAGCGGACAGGGGGGAGGTCCTGGAGAGACCCAGTACTTC. The V call is TRBV19, the J call TRBJ2-5; 10 bases map to TRBD1. V gave up 6 bases and J gave up 4 bases; unmatched junction bases: 11. CDR1 is LNHDA, CDR2 SQIVND, per germline (reference sequence). This CDR3 contains 16 residues.

The V call is TRBV9, the J call TRBJ1-2; tentatively, D is TRBD1 (5 bases). The CDR3 has 12 residues. Trimming removed 0 bases from V and 7 bases from J, with 7 bases in between. Germline V gene data show CDR1 as SGDLS and CDR2 as YYNGEE. The CDR3 coding sequence is TGTGCCAGCAGCGTAGGGGGGTTTGGCTACACCTTC. Residues: CASSVGGFGYTF. The full variable domain, with the rest looked up from reference TRBV9 and TRBJ1-2, is DSGVTQTPKHLITATGQRVTLRCSPRSGDLSVYWYQQSLDQGLQFLIQYYNGEERAKGNILERFSAQQFPDLHSELNLSSLELGDSALYFCASSVGGFGYTFGSGTRLTVV.

The J gene is TRBJ2-5, the V gene TRBV10-3, with D perhaps matching TRBD2 (7 bases). Looked up from germline, CDR1 is ENHRY and CDR2 is SYGVKD. The CDR3 is made up of 16 amino acids. Trimming pared 3 bases from V and 5 bases from J, leaving 19 bases between. The CDR3 loop is CAISDHRGGVVETQYF. The CDR3 DNA reads TGTGCCATCAGTGATCATAGGGGGGGGGTTGTTGAGACCCAGTACTTC.

This chain uses TRBV10-2 with TRBJ2-1, with D tentatively TRBD1 (6 bases). CDR1 and CDR2 (germline): WSHSY, SAAADI. V was pared by 3 bases and J by 0 bases, with 12 bases between. CDR3 length: 16 amino acids. The CDR3 region is CASSDRTVVSYNEQFF. DNA for the CDR3: TGCGCCAGCAGTGATCGGACAGTCGTCTCCTACAATGAGCAGTTCTTC.